What follows are 12 T cell receptor beta chains derived from one specimen sequenced in a study of blood T cell repertoires in COVID-19. The assay was immunoSEQ multiplex PCR, and TCRdb's table has in-frame clones only and misses some. This table holds about 270,000 clones, 70% to 90% found once. The sequenced material came from PBMCs or T cells enriched from blood (not recorded which). The receptors shown here come from a woman aged 40 to 50 with acute COVID-19.

The J gene is TRBJ2-2, the V gene TRBV9; 9 nucleotides match TRBD2. The ends lost 7 bases at V and 4 bases at J; junction bases unmatched: 11. The germline V gene encodes CDR1 SGDLS and CDR2 YYNGEE. There are 16 residues in the CDR3. In DNA form, the CDR3 reads TGTGCCAGCGGTGCGGGGGGGCGCGAGCGCACCGGGGAGCTGTTTTTT. This codes for CASGAGGRERTGELFF.

The chain combines TRBV5-1 with TRBJ1-4; 12 bases agree with TRBD1. Unmatched junction bases numbered 4, after V lost 4 bases and J lost 3 bases. Germline CDR1 reads SGHRS; CDR2 reads YFSETQ. CDR3 length: 16 amino acids. The CDR3 spells CASSRGTGGSNEKLFF. For the CDR3, the DNA is TGCGCCAGCAGCCGTGGGACAGGGGGCTCTAATGAAAAACTGTTTTTT.

The DNA of the CDR3 is TGTGCCAGCAGTTACTCTCTGACAGACGAGCAGTACGTC. It translates to CASSYSLTDEQYV. The V gene is TRBV6-6, the J gene TRBJ2-7; maybe TRBD1 (5 bases). V was clipped by 0 bases and J by 5 bases, with 8 bases between them. Germline CDR1 and CDR2: MNHNY and SVGAGI (reference sequence). The CDR3 runs 13 residues.

The CDR3 coding sequence is TGCGCCAGCAGCTTGGAGGGGACAGCTGGGGCCAACGTCCTGACTTTC. Translating it yields CASSLEGTAGANVLTF. J is TRBJ2-6 and V is TRBV5-1; 7 positions agree with TRBD1. CDR1 SGHRS and CDR2 YFSETQ come from the germline V gene. This CDR3 is built from 16 residues. J lost 2 bases, V lost 0 bases, and 2 bases had no gene match.

The CDR3 loop is CASSKGTVNTGELFF. CDR3 in DNA: TGTGCCAGCAGCAAAGGGACAGTGAACACCGGGGAGCTGTTTTTT. The chain has TRBV21-1 and TRBJ2-2; the DNA was not used to check the table's D call, TRBD1. TRBV21-1 is recorded as a pseudogene. The CDR3 loop spans 15 amino acids.

In the case of this clone: Other nucleotide sequences in the sample specify the same CDR3. The chain employs TRBV30 and TRBJ1-2; a weak D match, TRBD1 (6 bases). Germline-derived CDR1 and CDR2 are GTSNPN and SVGIG (reference sequence). Trimming took 1 base from V and 3 from J, leaving 6 bases between them. The CDR3 spans 12 residues. The CDR3 DNA reads TGTGCCTGGAGTGGGACAGACTATGGCTACACCTTC. This codes for CAWSGTDYGYTF.

The chain combines TRBV18 with TRBJ1-2; maybe TRBD1 (6 bases). This CDR3 has 15 amino acids. Trimming left V 5 bases short and J 1 base short, with 14 bases between. Germline CDR1 KGHSH, CDR2 LQKENI. The CDR3 here is CASSTTYRDNYGYTF. Written as DNA, the CDR3 is TGTGCCAGCTCAACTACATACAGGGATAACTATGGCTACACCTTC.

This chain uses TRBV7-8 with TRBJ2-7; the D gene is possibly TRBD1 (5 bases). The V and J ends lost 4 bases and 3 bases respectively, with 7 bases between them. Per the germline V gene, CDR1 is SGHVS and CDR2 is FQNEAQ. The CDR3 has 12 amino acids. The CDR3 spells CASSSQGYEQYF. CDR3 DNA: TGTGCCAGCAGCTCCCAGGGCTACGAGCAGTACTTC.

J is TRBJ1-5 and V is TRBV30; D call uncertain. Looked up from germline, CDR1 is GTSNPN and CDR2 is SVGIG (reference sequence). This CDR3 is 16 amino acids long. V dropped 0 bases and J dropped 6 bases, with 18 bases sitting between them. CDR3 amino acids: CAWSVLGVGEGQPQHF. CDR3 coding DNA: TGTGCCTGGAGTGTACTAGGTGTAGGAGAAGGTCAGCCCCAGCATTTT.

The chain has TRBV19 and TRBJ2-3; 12 bases are shared with TRBD2. Germline values: CDR1 LNHDA, CDR2 SQIVND (reference sequence). The V gene end was trimmed by 6 bases and the J gene end by 6 bases; junction bases not matched to a gene: 13. This CDR3 spans 17 amino acids. DNA for the CDR3: TGTGCCAGTAGCCCCATGCGACTAGCGGGAGTCGGGGATACGCAGTATTTT. It codes for CASSPMRLAGVGDTQYF. Full variable domain (rest looked up from reference TRBV19 and TRBJ2-3): DGGITQSPKYLFRKEGQNVTLSCEQNLNHDAMYWYRQDPGQGLRLIYYSQIVNDFQKGDIAEGYSVSREKKESFPLTVTSAQKNPTAFYLCASSPMRLAGVGDTQYFGPGTRLTVL.

J is TRBJ1-6 and V is TRBV7-9, with TRBD1 matching 7 bases. The J segment lost 9 bases and the V segment lost 1 base, leaving 6 bases of the junction unmatched. This CDR3 contains 15 residues. Germline CDR1 and CDR2: SEHNR and FQNEAQ (reference sequence). As DNA, the CDR3 is TGTGCCAGCAGCTTAGTGGGGACAGTTATTTCACCCCTCCACTTT. The encoded protein is CASSLVGTVISPLHF.

This clone came up once. This chain links TRBV6-2 or TRBV6-3 with TRBJ1-5, with 7 bases that match TRBD1. There are 14 residues in the CDR3. The junction had 7 bases not matched to a gene; V was cut back by 4 bases and J by 7 bases. CDR1 is MNHEY and CDR2 is SVGEGT in the germline V gene. For the CDR3, the DNA is TGTGCCAGCAGTTCGACAGGGCCTCGGCAGCCCCAGCATTTT. Encoded protein: CASSSTGPRQPQHF.